Following are 15 T cell receptor beta chains from one sample sequenced in a study of blood T cell repertoires in COVID-19. The method was immunoSEQ multiplex PCR; TCRdb's version includes in-frame clones alone and lacks a portion of them. The sample contains more than 200,000 clones, roughly 88% of which appear only once. Specimen: peripheral blood. Source of these receptors: a woman aged 40 to 50 who had recovered from COVID-19.

A single count supports this clone. The chain combines TRBV7-9 with TRBJ2-3, with 10 bases identical to TRBD2. J was trimmed by 2 bases and V by 4 bases; bases with no gene match: 6. Germline CDR1 is SEHNR and CDR2 is FQNEAQ (reference sequence). There are 16 residues in the CDR3. The CDR3 DNA sequence: TGTGCCAGCAGCTGGAGGACTAGCGGAGACACAGATACGCAGTATTTT. It specifies CASSWRTSGDTDTQYF.

The chain couples TRBV4-3 to TRBJ2-5; 11 nucleotides agree with TRBD2. Germline V gives CDR1 LGHNA, CDR2 YSLEER. V shed 4 bases, J shed 3 bases, and the junction held 4 bases outside the gene matches. This CDR3 spans 15 amino acids. The CDR3 spells CASSPTLAGEETQYF. The CDR3 DNA reads as TGCGCCAGCAGCCCGACACTAGCGGGGGAAGAGACCCAGTACTTC.

CDR3 protein: CASSLGGKNYGYTF. The CDR3, as DNA: TGTGCCAGCAGTTTGGGGGGGAAAAACTATGGCTACACCTTC. This chain links TRBV28 with TRBJ1-2, with a possible D match to TRBD1 (5 bases). Trimming took 3 bases from V and 2 from J, leaving 10 bases between them. There are 14 residues in the CDR3. Per the germline V gene, CDR1 is MDHEN and CDR2 is SYDVKM.

J is TRBJ2-7 and V is TRBV4-3, with a tentative D call TRBD2 (5 bases). V gave up 1 base and J gave up 1 base, with 8 bases separating them. The CDR3 has 14 residues. Looked up from germline, CDR1 is LGHNA and CDR2 is YSLEER. DNA of the CDR3: TGCGCCAGCAGCCAAGTTCGCGGGTCCTACGAGCAGTACTTC. This sequence encodes CASSQVRGSYEQYF.

This chain connects TRBV24-1 to TRBJ2-3; TRBD2 is a possible D gene (5 bases). Per germline, CDR1 KGHDR and CDR2 SFDVKD. The CDR3 has 16 amino acids. Deletions cut 4 bases from V and 4 bases from J, with 17 bases between. The CDR3: CATSDPGRGEADTQYF. DNA of the CDR3: TGTGCCACCAGTGACCCCGGACGGGGAGAGGCAGATACGCAGTATTTT.

The chain recombines TRBV6-6 with TRBJ2-3; D possibly corresponds to TRBD2 (5 bases). The CDR3 loop spans 14 amino acids. V was clipped by 7 bases and J by 4 bases, with 15 bases between them. Looked up from germline, CDR1 is MNHNY and CDR2 is SVGAGI (reference sequence). CDR3 DNA sequence: TGTGCCAGCACCCTAGGGTCTAGCTCAGATACGCAGTATTTT. Protein product: CASTLGSSSDTQYF.

This chain uses TRBV7-2 with TRBJ2-3; D is unresolved. This CDR3 has 12 residues. V was pared by 1 base and J by 7 bases, with 6 bases between. Germline-derived CDR1 and CDR2 are SGHTA and FQGNSA. As DNA, the CDR3 is TGTGCCAGCAGCTTAGTTAGAAATACGCAGTATTTT. Translated: CASSLVRNTQYF.

The chain uses TRBV18 and TRBJ2-3; maybe TRBD2 (6 bases). The length of the CDR3 is 17 residues. Trimming removed 0 bases at V and 0 bases at J, with 13 bases between. CDR1 KGHSH and CDR2 LQKENI come from the germline V gene. As DNA, the CDR3 is TGTGCCAGCTCACCACCGAATCGGGGGTCTAGCACAGATACGCAGTATTTT. It specifies CASSPPNRGSSTDTQYF.

This clone showed up just once. The rearrangement links TRBV5-1 to TRBJ1-2, with D perhaps matching TRBD1 (6 bases). The germline V and J ends were trimmed by 2 bases and 6 bases, with 11 bases remaining between them. This CDR3 comprises 13 residues. CDR1 SGHRS and CDR2 YFSETQ come from the germline V gene. The DNA of the CDR3 is TGCGCCAGCAGCTTAGAACAGGGCCATGGCTACACCTTC. This codes for CASSLEQGHGYTF.

The chain joins TRBV3-1 (or the pseudogene TRBV3-2) to TRBJ1-5; D not certain. Germline CDR1 and CDR2: LGHDT and YNNKEL (reference sequence). This CDR3 is built from 17 residues. Trimming shortened V by 2 bases and J by 2 bases, and 16 bases separated the two germline ends. CDR3 DNA sequence: TGTGCCAGCAGCCAACACTACCGAACTCCGGGCAATCAGCCCCAGCATTTT. Protein product: CASSQHYRTPGNQPQHF.

V is TRBV4-2 and J is TRBJ1-3; tentative D call: TRBD1 (5 bases). V lost 2 bases, J lost 1 base, and 15 bases lay in between. This CDR3 spans 17 amino acids. Germline V CDR1 and CDR2: LGHNA, YNFKEQ. CDR3: CASSQKQVLLSGNTIYF. The CDR3 DNA follows: TGTGCCAGCAGCCAAAAACAGGTCTTATTGTCTGGAAACACCATATATTTT.

The gene calls are TRBV28 and TRBJ1-1; D perhaps matches TRBD1 (5 bases). There are 15 residues in the CDR3. CDR1 and CDR2 from the germline V gene are MDHEN and SYDVKM. Trimming removed 5 bases from V and 0 bases from J, with 13 bases in between. This CDR3 is CASSPAGELNTEAFF. The CDR3 nucleotides are TGTGCCAGCAGTCCCGCGGGGGAGTTGAACACTGAAGCTTTCTTT.

This CDR3 reads CASSPGTESREQYF. The CDR3 coding sequence is TGTGCCAGCAGCCCCGGGACAGAATCGCGGGAGCAGTACTTC. The chain is built from TRBV6-5 and TRBJ2-7, with 7 positions matching TRBD1. Germline V CDR1 and CDR2: MNHEY, SVGAGI. With 6 bases clipped from V and 7 bases from J, the junction kept 12 bases outside the gene matches. The CDR3 is 14 residues long.

This chain links TRBV19 with TRBJ1-4; 9 nucleotides line up with TRBD1. The CDR3 spans 15 residues. CDR1 is LNHDA, CDR2 SQIVND, per germline (reference sequence). J lost 0 bases, V lost 8 bases, and 4 bases had no gene match. Here the CDR3 reads CASGQGTTTNEKLFF. Here the CDR3 DNA reads TGTGCCAGTGGACAGGGGACGACAACTAATGAAAAACTGTTTTTT.

The CDR3 DNA follows: TGCGCCAGCAGCCGGAGGGTAGCGGGGGGGCCACCAGATACGCAGTATTTT. Amino acid sequence: CASSRRVAGGPPDTQYF. V is TRBV5-1 and J is TRBJ2-3; 11 bases align to TRBD2. Germline CDR1 reads SGHRS; CDR2 reads YFSETQ. The CDR3 length is 17 residues. Losses at the gene ends were 4 bases for V and 4 bases for J; bases not matched to a gene: 11.